This passage covers 27 T cell receptor beta chains from one sample sequenced in a study of shared clonotypes between healthy human individuals. Using immunoSEQ multiplex PCR, the repertoire was profiled, and TCRdb retains in-frame clones only, with some absent. The table shows about 2,200,000 clones, with roughly 91% occurring only once. In the naive CD8 group, cells lacked CD45RO and were positively selected for CCR7, so terminally differentiated effector memory CD45RA+ cells were left out. The sequencing sample was made of naive CD8+ T cells from PBMCs. These TCRs come from a man between 18 and 35 years old in good health. Some clones in this sample may be carry-over from other donors' samples.

The chain recombines TRBV29-1 with TRBJ1-1, with D uncertain. V gave up 3 bases and J gave up 1 base, with 6 bases separating them. The CDR3 spans 12 residues. The germline CDR1 and CDR2 sequences are SQVTM and ANQGSEA. The CDR3 reads CSVDSGNTEAFF. The CDR3 DNA is TGCAGCGTTGATTCCGGGAACACTGAAGCTTTCTTT.

J is TRBJ2-3 and V is TRBV28; D uncertain. The CDR3 spans 15 residues. Looked up from germline, CDR1 is MDHEN and CDR2 is SYDVKM. V lost 5 bases and J lost 2, with 14 bases in between. The CDR3 DNA is TGTGCCAGCAGTCACGAGTACGGAACCACAGATACGCAGTATTTT. It encodes CASSHEYGTTDTQYF.

This chain joins TRBV7-9 and TRBJ1-2; no reliable D call. Germline V gene sequence: CDR1 SEHNR, CDR2 FQNEAQ (reference sequence). There are 12 residues in the CDR3. V was clipped by 6 bases and J by 3 bases, with 8 bases between them. The CDR3, as DNA: TGTGCCAGCAGGAAGGAAGACTATGGCTACACCTTC. This translates into CASRKEDYGYTF. Using reference TRBV7-9 and TRBJ1-2 for the parts outside the CDR3, the full variable domain is DTGVSQNPRHKITKRGQNVTFRCDPISEHNRLYWYRQTLGQGPEFLTYFQNEAQLEKSRLLSDRFSAERPKGSFSTLEIQRTEQGDSAMYLCASRKEDYGYTFGSGTRLTVV.

This clone was counted once. The chain links TRBV27 to TRBJ2-5, with unresolved D. V was cut by 7 bases and J by 4 bases, with 16 bases left in between. Germline CDR1 and CDR2: MNHEY and SMNVEV (reference sequence). The CDR3 is 14 amino acids. CDR3 DNA: TGTGCCAGCACACGCTTGGGCTCGGGAGAGACCCAGTACTTC. Protein: CASTRLGSGETQYF.

A single count supports this clone. The J gene is TRBJ1-1, the V gene TRBV18; no definite D call. CDR1 is KGHSH and CDR2 is LQKENI in the germline V gene. The CDR3 is made up of 17 amino acids. The V end lost 4 bases, the J end lost 7 bases, and 25 bases lay between the germline ends. The CDR3 loop is CASSRSPRDGENHEAFF. Written as DNA, the CDR3 is TGTGCCAGCTCACGCTCACCCCGTGATGGTGAAAACCATGAAGCTTTCTTT.

The rearrangement uses TRBV9 and TRBJ1-2; D uncertain. Germline CDR1 is SGDLS and CDR2 is YYNGEE. Trimming took 0 bases from V and 3 from J, leaving 12 bases between them. The CDR3 loop spans 15 amino acids. CDR3 protein: CASSVGSAGYYGYTF. CDR3 nucleotides: TGTGCCAGCAGCGTAGGGTCTGCGGGATACTATGGCTACACCTTC.

This clone was found once. This chain uses TRBV25-1 with TRBJ1-1; D is unresolved. The CDR3 has 12 residues. Trimming cost V 4 bases and J 2 bases, with 5 bases left between them. Germline V gene data show CDR1 as MGHDK and CDR2 as SYGVNS. The CDR3 reads CASSVLNTEAFF. CDR3 bases: TGTGCCAGCAGTGTGCTAAACACTGAAGCTTTCTTT.

The V gene is TRBV7-9, the J gene TRBJ2-3; either TRBD1 or TRBD2 may supply D (5 bases each). Germline CDR1 reads SEHNR; CDR2 reads FQNEAQ (reference sequence). Trimming pared 4 bases from V and 4 bases from J, leaving 21 bases between. This CDR3 spans 17 amino acids. The chain's CDR3 is CASSSLGPSQGPDTQYF. In DNA, the CDR3 is TGTGCCAGCAGCTCCTTGGGACCTAGTCAAGGGCCAGATACGCAGTATTTT.

The rearrangement joins TRBV7-9 to TRBJ2-1, with 7 bases fitting TRBD2. CDR1 and CDR2 (germline): SEHNR, FQNEAQ (reference sequence). V lost 1 base, J lost 10 bases, and 10 bases stayed unmatched. The CDR3 has 15 residues. The CDR3, as DNA: TGTGCCAGCAGCTTAGGTGGGGGGACTACAAGAGAGCAGTTCTTC. Translated, it gives CASSLGGGTTREQFF.

V is TRBV5-6 and J is TRBJ1-5; no clear D. The CDR3 covers 14 residues. Trimming removed 1 base at V and 4 bases at J, with 9 bases between. Looked up from germline, CDR1 is SGHDT and CDR2 is YYEEEE. CDR3 nucleotides: TGTGCCAGCAGCTTGTGGTCTAGTAATCAGCCCCAGCATTTT. This sequence encodes CASSLWSSNQPQHF. The whole variable domain, filled in from reference TRBV5-6 and TRBJ1-5, reads DAGVTQSPTHLIKTRGQQVTLRCSPKSGHDTVSWYQQALGQGPQFIFQYYEEEERQRGNFPDRFSGHQFPNYSSELNVNALLLGDSALYLCASSLWSSNQPQHFGDGTRLSIL.

V gene TRBV7-2 combines with J gene TRBJ1-1; weak D call: TRBD1 (5 bases). The CDR3 has 12 residues. The V end lost 5 bases, the J end lost 7 bases, and 11 bases lay between the germline ends. Germline lookup yields CDR1 SGHTA and CDR2 FQGNSA. CDR3 sequence reads: CASSTRDFEAFF. The CDR3 DNA follows: TGTGCCAGCAGCACCCGGGACTTTGAAGCTTTCTTT.

V is TRBV7-9 and J is TRBJ2-3, with 10 nucleotides matching TRBD2. Germline V lookup: CDR1 SEHNR, CDR2 FQNEAQ (reference sequence). V trimming: 3 bases; J trimming: 6 bases; junction bases outside the gene matches: 9. This CDR3 has 16 amino acids. The CDR3 DNA sequence: TGTGCCAGCAGCTTCTTTCCGGGACTAGCGTTTGATACGCAGTATTTT. Its protein product is CASSFFPGLAFDTQYF.

Details on this clone: In the same sample, other DNA sequences code for this CDR3. The chain couples TRBV29-1 to TRBJ2-1; D is ambiguous. The CDR3 totals 11 residues. V lost 6 bases to trimming and J lost 2 bases, with 5 bases between them. CDR1 is SQVTM, CDR2 ANQGSEA, per germline. CDR3 DNA: TGCAGCGTAGGGACCTACAATGAGCAGTTCTTC. Its translation: CSVGTYNEQFF.

This chain connects TRBV30 to TRBJ2-7; D unclear. This CDR3 has 11 amino acids. Germline assignment: CDR1 GTSNPN and CDR2 SVGIG (reference sequence). Trimming removed 1 base at V and 7 bases at J, with 8 bases between. The CDR3: CAWSERWEQYF. The CDR3 DNA follows: TGTGCCTGGAGTGAGAGGTGGGAGCAGTACTTC. The full variable domain, with the rest looked up from reference TRBV30 and TRBJ2-7, is SQTIHQWPATLVQPVGSPLSLECTVEGTSNPNLYWYRQAAGRGLQLLFYSVGIGQISSEVPQNLSASRPQDRQFILSSKKLLLSDSGFYLCAWSERWEQYFGPGTRLTVT.

In this sample, this clone turned up once. This chain uses TRBV6-5 with TRBJ2-1; possible D gene TRBD1, 6 bases. The CDR3 runs to 12 residues. The V end lost 2 bases, the J end lost 8 bases, and 7 bases lay between the germline ends. Germline V gene data show CDR1 as MNHEY and CDR2 as SVGAGI. The CDR3 spells CASSYEGDEQFF. The CDR3 bases are TGTGCCAGCAGTTACGAGGGGGATGAGCAGTTCTTC.

The chain links TRBV7-2 to TRBJ2-7; 9 bases align to TRBD2. This CDR3 has 13 amino acids. V was pared by 3 bases and J by 5 bases, with 2 bases of the junction left unmatched. Germline CDR1 is SGHTA and CDR2 is FQGNSA. The CDR3 is CASSFRTSDEQYF. In DNA, the CDR3 is TGTGCCAGCAGCTTCCGGACTAGCGACGAGCAGTACTTC.

V is TRBV27 and J is TRBJ2-7, with 8 bases aligning to TRBD1. The CDR3 consists of 16 residues. Germline values: CDR1 MNHEY, CDR2 SMNVEV (reference sequence). The V and J ends lost 4 bases and 2 bases, in that order; junction bases with no gene match: 10. For the CDR3, the DNA is TGTGCCAGCAGTTCCCTCGGAGGACAGGGTCCCTACGAGCAGTACTTC. This gives the protein CASSSLGGQGPYEQYF.

The chain recombines TRBV5-1 with TRBJ1-3; 7 nucleotides line up with TRBD1. CDR3 size: 15 residues. Germline V gene data show CDR1 as SGHRS and CDR2 as YFSETQ. The trim removed 3 bases at V and 2 bases at J, leaving 5 bases unmatched. The CDR3 spells CASSWEGATGNTIYF. The CDR3 nucleotides are TGCGCCAGCAGCTGGGAGGGGGCCACTGGAAACACCATATATTTT.

The rearrangement uses TRBV27 and TRBJ1-1; the D is unclear. Germline CDR1 is MNHEY and CDR2 is SMNVEV (reference sequence). This CDR3 is built from 15 residues. With 2 bases removed from V and 4 bases from J, the gap between germline ends came to 14 bases. CDR3 amino acids: CASSLNRAGSTEAFF. DNA for the CDR3: TGTGCCAGCAGTTTAAATCGGGCCGGGAGCACTGAAGCTTTCTTT.

The count of this clone is one. The chain employs TRBV18 and TRBJ1-1, with D tentatively TRBD1 (6 bases). Trimming pared 3 bases from V and 5 bases from J, leaving 13 bases between. Looked up from germline, CDR1 is KGHSH and CDR2 is LQKENI. The CDR3 has 14 amino acids. The DNA for the CDR3 is TGTGCCAGCTCACCGCCGGGGGGGCGAACTGAAGCTTTCTTT. This translates into CASSPPGGRTEAFF.

This chain connects TRBV28 to TRBJ1-3, with D perhaps matching TRBD1 (5 bases). The CDR3 runs to 12 residues. Between the trimmed V and J ends, which lost 7 bases and 7 bases, there was a span of 11 bases. Looked up from germline, CDR1 is MDHEN and CDR2 is SYDVKM. Written as DNA, the CDR3 is TGTGCCAGCACCCTGGAGGGGAACACCATATATTTT. Translation gives CASTLEGNTIYF.

The chain combines TRBV29-1 with TRBJ1-1; 9 bases line up with TRBD1. Germline trimming cut 3 bases from V and 4 bases from J; bases unmatched to any gene: 6. The germline V gene has CDR1 SQVTM and CDR2 ANQGSEA. The CDR3 extends over 14 amino acids. The CDR3 protein is CSVDSDRGTTEAFF. In nucleotides, the CDR3 is TGCAGCGTTGATAGCGACAGGGGGACCACTGAAGCTTTCTTT.

In regard to this clone: Other DNA sequences in this specimen translate into the identical CDR3. This chain uses TRBV27 with TRBJ2-7, with TRBD1 matching 8 bases. This CDR3 is built from 13 residues. In germline, CDR1 is MNHEY, CDR2 SMNVEV (reference sequence). V shed 3 bases and J 4 bases; nucleotides not matched to a gene: 2. This CDR3 reads CASSLGTGYEQYF. The CDR3 DNA reads TGTGCCAGCAGTTTGGGGACAGGATACGAGCAGTACTTC.

As concerns this clone: Other DNA sequences in this sample translate to the same CDR3. The chain has TRBV14 and TRBJ2-7; D is unclear. The CDR3 has 13 amino acids. Trimming left V 3 bases short and J 0 bases short, with 6 bases between. Looked up from germline, CDR1 is SGHDN and CDR2 is FVKESK. The CDR3 DNA reads as TGTGCCAGCAGCCAGGAACGCTCCTACGAGCAGTACTTC. It translates to CASSQERSYEQYF.

The gene calls are TRBV7-9 and TRBJ1-5, with D hard to call. Germline CDR1 and CDR2: SEHNR and FQNEAQ (reference sequence). CDR3 length: 12 residues. V was cut by 3 bases and J by 5 bases, with 5 bases left in between. For the CDR3, the DNA is TGTGCCAGCAGCTTCCAAGATCAGCCCCAGCATTTT. It yields the protein CASSFQDQPQHF.

This clone was recorded a few times. V is TRBV9 and J is TRBJ1-1; TRBD1 might be the D (6 bases). CDR1 and CDR2 (germline): SGDLS, YYNGEE. Trimming cost V 4 bases and J 8 bases, with 9 bases left between them. This CDR3 has 11 amino acids. The CDR3 nucleotides read TGTGCCAGCAGCCATAGGGGGGAAGCTTTCTTT. This translates into CASSHRGEAFF.

This rearrangement joins TRBV27 to TRBJ2-1; the match to TRBD2 covers 7 bases. V shed 6 bases, J shed 2 bases, and the junction held 7 bases outside the gene matches. CDR1 and CDR2 from the germline V gene are MNHEY and SMNVEV (reference sequence). There are 15 residues in the CDR3. DNA for the CDR3: TGTGCCAGCAGAATCGGGAGGACTGCCTACAATGAGCAGTTCTTC. It encodes CASRIGRTAYNEQFF.